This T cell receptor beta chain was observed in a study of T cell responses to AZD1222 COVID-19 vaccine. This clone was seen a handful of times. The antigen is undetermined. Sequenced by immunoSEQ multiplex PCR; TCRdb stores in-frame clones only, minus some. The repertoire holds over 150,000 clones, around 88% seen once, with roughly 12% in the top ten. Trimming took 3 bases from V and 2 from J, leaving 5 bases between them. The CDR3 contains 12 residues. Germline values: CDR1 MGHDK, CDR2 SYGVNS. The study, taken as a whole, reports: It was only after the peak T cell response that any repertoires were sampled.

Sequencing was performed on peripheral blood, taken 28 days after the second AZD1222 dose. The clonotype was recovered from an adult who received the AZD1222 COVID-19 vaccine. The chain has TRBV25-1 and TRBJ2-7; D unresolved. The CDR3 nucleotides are TGTGCCAGCAGTGACGCCCCCTACGAGCAGTACTTC. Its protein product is CASSDAPYEQYF.